This TCR beta chain was identified during a study of T-cell memory formation after mild COVID-19 (dated by TCRdb to the early 2020s). Regarding the complete study: TCR sequence clusters from the two donors were found to be largely donor specific. Longitudinal TCRalpha and TCRbeta repertoire sequencing tracked T-cell clones expanding and contracting after mild COVID-19 in two donors. Two young, previously healthy adult volunteers, one female and one male, were included in the cohort. The investigation overall reported the following: Contracting CD4+ clones turned up mainly in the CM and EM memory subsets, whereas EMRA was where CD8+ clones were enriched. Some responding clones were detected in pre-infection memory, suggesting pre-existing cross-reactive memory T cells joined the SARS-CoV-2 response. SARS-CoV-2 specificity of the second-wave clones peaking on day 37 was not confirmed. Clones contracting from day 15 to 85 had balanced CD4/CD8 phenotypes, while a second wave expanding from day 15 to 37 was biased towards CD4+. The study included only two mild cases, and larger cohorts that include severe cases with pre-infection samples were judged to be necessary.

Ficoll-Paque density gradient centrifugation was the method used to isolate PBMCs. Concerning this clonotype: Its specific antigen is unknown. The record has no base qualities; no much larger clone is one base away.

The germline V gene sets CDR1 to SGDLS and CDR2 to YYNGEE. V is pruned by 2 bases and J by 6 bases, leaving 10 bases of the junction without a gene match. From cysteine to valine, the CDR3 is 15 amino acids long. The DNA shown is the 45-base CDR3, in frame from base 1. TCRdb lists the instrument as Illumina NovaSeq 6000. Using 5'RACE with constant-segment primers, TCRalpha and TCRbeta cDNA libraries were constructed, with sample barcodes and unique molecular identifiers added in the process. RNA was extracted from every sample with Trizol reagent. Library amplification was performed in two PCR steps, and a second sample barcode and Illumina TruSeq adapters were introduced in the second step. Sequencing of the libraries was done on an Illumina NovaSeq, producing 2 x 150 bp paired-end reads. As for the original processing: Reads were demultiplexed and collapsed into UMI-guided consensus sequences with migec v1.2.7. Using mixcr v2.1.11, UMI consensuses were aligned to TRA and TRB V and J templates and then assembled into clonotypes. Clonotypes were classified as expanded or contracted when called significant by both edgeR and NoisET, with noise models trained on biological replicates. edgeR calls used a false discovery rate-adjusted p below 0.01 and a log2 fold-change threshold of 1. PCA with hierarchical clustering of max-normalized trajectories of the 1000 most abundant clonotypes was used as exploratory dynamics analysis. Separately sequenced CD4+ and CD8+ repertoires were used to assign the CD4 or CD8 phenotype of responding clones. Using fastp at Q25 and MiXCR, TCRdb reprocessed the public reads and kept productive beta chains. Every entry covers one CDR3 protein and lists the most common genes and DNA from its rows. The V and J calls reflect TCRdb's pipeline rather than the authors' work. The sample table contains roughly 150,000 distinct CDR3 sequences; only one count was recorded for 13% of them. Approximately 3.5% of the sample lies in the top ten.

This TCR came from a man aged 18 to 30 who had mild COVID-19 (a few samples of this study predate the infection). The sample titles of this study are shuffled in the database, so cell type and time point are left out; the donor was told from shared clones. What was sequenced was PBMCs or a T cell subset sorted from them (not recorded which). This chain joins TRBV9 to TRBJ2-7; TRBD1 aligns with 8 central bases. In nucleotides, the sequence is TGTGCCAGCAGCGTCTCTTTAAGGGACAGGACCGAGCAGTACGTC. It specifies CASSVSLRDRTEQYV.